The source of this TCR beta chain is a study of identical twins. TCRdb reprocessed the 5' RACE reads via MiXCR and lists one record per CDR3 protein. The repertoire holds hundreds of thousands of distinct CDR3 sequences, with less than 25% as singletons. V dropped 1 base and J dropped 4 bases, with 11 bases sitting between them. The CDR3 runs to 14 residues. Per germline, CDR1 SGHRS and CDR2 YFSETQ. This clonotype was counted only a few times. No antigen is known for it. Study observations and caveats: There was an excess of low generation probability in the out-of-frame alpha sequences that twins shared.

In addition, the sample was reused for a study of T cells expressing NK-cell markers.

The chain is built from TRBV5-1 and TRBJ1-2; the D gene is possibly TRBD1 (5 bases). Sequencing input: CD4+ T cells sorted from blood. The clonotype was recovered from a woman under 30 in good health. The CDR3 loop is CASSLMEGAYGYTF. The CDR3 bases are TGCGCCAGCAGCTTGATGGAAGGGGCCTATGGCTACACCTTC.